The rows below give T cell receptor beta chains drawn from one sample of a study of T cell responses to AZD1222 COVID-19 vaccine. This table comes from immunoSEQ multiplex PCR, and its TCRdb copy is limited to in-frame clones, with some not included. The table lists about 170,000 clones, 90% of them singletons. The input for sequencing was peripheral blood, taken on day 0 of AZD1222 vaccination. Source of these receptors: an adult in good health. Each CDR3 is given with its conserved first and last residue. A D gene is named only where the DNA matches it firmly. Not every row has a clone size; where given, it reads once, few, many or a size class.

d_gene | len | abundance | j_gene | v_gene | CDR3aa | CDR3nt
NA | 14 | NA | TRBJ2-5 | TRBV19 | CASSTPGGVETQYF | TGTGCCAGTAGTACCCCTGGTGGGGTGGAGACCCAGTACTTC
TRBD1 | 13 | NA | TRBJ1-2 | TRBV7-8 | CASSLRGTDGYTF | TGTGCCAGCAGCTTACGCGGGACAGATGGCTACACCTTC
NA | 15 | NA | TRBJ2-7 | TRBV4-3 | CASSQDPQVTYEQYF | TGCGCCAGCAGCCAAGATCCCCAGGTAACCTACGAGCAGTACTTC
NA | 17 | once | TRBJ1-6 | TRBV4-3 | CASSQELIGLGNSPLHF | TGCGCCAGCAGCCAAGAATTGATCGGCTTGGGGAATTCACCCCTCCACTTT
NA | 14 | NA | TRBJ1-6 | TRBV7-2 | CASSRGRTNSPLHF | TGTGCCAGCAGCCGGGGACGGACTAATTCACCCCTCCACTTT
NA | 15 | NA | TRBJ2-5 | TRBV4-3 | CASSPTTDPAVTQYF | TGCGCCAGCAGCCCCACCACGGACCCGGCAGTGACCCAGTACTTC
NA | 15 | NA | TRBJ2-7 | TRBV6-2/TRBV6-3 | CASSHEAGLSYEQYF | TGTGCCAGCAGCCACGAGGCGGGGCTCTCCTACGAGCAGTACTTC
TRBD1 | 16 | NA | TRBJ2-4 | TRBV27 | CASSEWTGLAKNIQYF | TGTGCCAGCAGTGAATGGACAGGACTAGCCAAAAACATTCAGTACTTC
NA | 13 | NA | TRBJ1-1 | TRBV7-2 | CASSLGVLTEAFF | TGTGCCAGCAGCCTAGGTGTTCTAACTGAAGCTTTCTTT
NA | 12 | NA | TRBJ2-5 | TRBV5-4 | CASSFGGETQYF | TGTGCCAGCAGCTTCGGAGGGGAGACCCAGTACTTC
NA | 15 | NA | TRBJ2-7 | TRBV7-2 | CASSLEPGPSYEQYF | TGTGCCAGCAGCTTAGAACCCGGACCCTCCTACGAGCAGTACTTC
NA | 13 | NA | TRBJ1-6 | TRBV28 | CASSPPSVSPLHF | TGTGCCAGCAGTCCGCCTTCGGTTTCACCCCTCCACTTT
TRBD1 | 16 | once | TRBJ2-1 | TRBV7-2 | CASSIRDRGNQNEQFF | TGTGCCAGCAGCATCCGGGACAGGGGGAATCAGAATGAGCAGTTCTTC